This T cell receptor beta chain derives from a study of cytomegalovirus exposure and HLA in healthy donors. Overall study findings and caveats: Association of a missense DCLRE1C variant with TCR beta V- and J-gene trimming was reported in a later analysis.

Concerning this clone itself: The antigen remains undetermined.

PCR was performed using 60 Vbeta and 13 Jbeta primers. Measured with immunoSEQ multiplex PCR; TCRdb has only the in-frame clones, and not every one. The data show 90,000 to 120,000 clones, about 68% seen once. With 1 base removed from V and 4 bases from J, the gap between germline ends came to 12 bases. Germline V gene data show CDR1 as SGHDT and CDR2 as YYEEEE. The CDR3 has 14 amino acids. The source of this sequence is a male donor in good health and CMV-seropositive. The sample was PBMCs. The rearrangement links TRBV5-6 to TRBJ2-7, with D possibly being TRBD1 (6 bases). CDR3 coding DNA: TGTGCCAGCAGCTTGCTGGGGGCAGGATACGAGCAGTACTTC. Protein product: CASSLLGAGYEQYF. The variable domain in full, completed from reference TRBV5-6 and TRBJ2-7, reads DAGVTQSPTHLIKTRGQQVTLRCSPKSGHDTVSWYQQALGQGPQFIFQYYEEEERQRGNFPDRFSGHQFPNYSSELNVNALLLGDSALYLCASSLLGAGYEQYFGPGTRLTVT.